This T cell receptor (beta chain) comes out of a study of Graves' ophthalmopathy and Graves' hyperthyroidism (dated by TCRdb to between 2018 and 2020). A note on the overall study: Hyperthyroidism was defined as stable when no progression to ophthalmopathy occurred within 18 months of follow-up. Once sampling was done, hyperthyroidism patients were given methimazole at a starting dose of 30 mg daily, while ophthalmopathy patients were given high-dose intravenous methylprednisolone. An independent validation cohort comprised roughly 20 hyperthyroidism patients and 15 to 17 patients who later progressed from hyperthyroidism to ophthalmopathy. To explore V-J signatures that distinguish ophthalmopathy from hyperthyroidism, a discovery set of about a hundred patients was enrolled, made up of about 40 with ophthalmopathy and fewer than 60 with stable hyperthyroidism. In five or six hyperthyroidism patients, the T-cell repertoire of thyroid tissue was compared with the T-cell repertoire of blood. The study used signatures of the TCR beta repertoire to tell Graves' ophthalmopathy apart from Graves' hyperthyroidism and to predict which patients would progress to ophthalmopathy. In total, 135 blood samples were TCR-sequenced: 43 ophthalmopathy, roughly 77 hyperthyroidism and approximately 17 hyperthyroidism-to-ophthalmopathy patients.

For repertoire sequencing, the TCR beta CDR3 regions were amplified from RNA transcripts. HTBI primers and the Qiagen OneStep RT-PCR kit were used in a first-round RT-PCR, which was followed by a second-round multiplex PCR, size selection and purification. The libraries underwent paired-end sequencing with 100 bp reads on an Illumina HiSeq2000. On the authors' methods: SOAPnuke was used to process the reads, removing any read that contained adapters or uncalled bases, had a mean Phred below 15, or lacked an exact match to the constant primer or identifier. COPE v1.2.5 was used to merge the high-quality paired reads. Each unique nucleotide sequence was treated as a clonotype, and MiTCR v1.1 was used to align the clonotypes to the IMGT TRB V, D and J references. Analysis was restricted to V-J combinations with a frequency above 0.0001, which covered about 99% of repertoires. For each V-J combination, a TCR clonal expansion and chaos score was defined as F50 clonal expansion divided by the chaos observed in the TCRdist matrix. Features were reduced by Welch's t-statistics and random forest to approximately 13 V-J combinations, which fed a naive Bayes classifier. The similarity between thyroid and blood repertoires was quantified using the Morisita-Horn index. TCRdb reprocessed the public reads (quality trimming at Q25 with fastp, clone calling with MiXCR) and kept in-frame beta chains. Entries that share a CDR3 protein sequence are merged under the most common genes and DNA. These V and J calls derive from TCRdb rather than the authors' analysis. The sample data list 900,000 to 1,200,000 distinct CDR3 sequences, and less than 45% of these were observed just once. The ten top clones hold 11% of the sample.

Summary of the overall study and its limitations: In validation, the model predicted ophthalmopathy progression with about 64% sensitivity and roughly 72% specificity; fewer than 15 predicted patients were CT-confirmed with GO in a median of 6.5 months. Sample size was not predetermined statistically, and investigators were not blinded to group allocation. Most of the expanded thyroid clonotypes with a frequency above 0.001 were also detected in blood, and it was suggested that the thyroid immune response may be reflected by blood repertoires. Ophthalmopathy was separated from stable hyperthyroidism by the 13-signature model with just under 90% sensitivity and less than 82% specificity in cross-validation and with 80%/75% in the test set.

As regards this clonotype: Its antigen target is currently unknown. No much larger clonotype is one base removed from it; base qualities were not supplied.

CDR1 and CDR2, per the germline V gene, are SGHTA and FQGNSA. Deletion took 6 bases off V and 11 bases off J, with a span of 19 bases between the germline ends. From its cysteine to its phenylalanine, the CDR3 spans 13 amino acids. Kept here is only the CDR3 DNA, which spans 39 bases and is read in frame from base 1. The hyperthyroidism patients were 18 to 65 years old and newly diagnosed, with a disease duration of less than 2 months. Patients with other autoimmune diseases, uncontrolled infections, pregnancy or lactation were excluded from the study. Diagnosis was based on clinical symptoms, serum thyroxine, TRAb, thyroid ultrasound and orbital computed tomography. Total RNA was extracted using Trizol reagent, and RNA quality was checked on an Agilent 2100 Bioanalyzer.

Sequenced: peripheral blood or thyroid tissue (not recorded which). The V and J genes are TRBV7-2 and TRBJ1-1; the D gene is perhaps TRBD1, from 5 matching bases. The receptor was isolated from an adult man with Graves' hyperthyroidism. The CDR3 region: CASSSIRQGWAFF. The DNA reads as follows: TGTGCCAGCAGTTCAATCCGGCAGGGATGGGCTTTCTTT.